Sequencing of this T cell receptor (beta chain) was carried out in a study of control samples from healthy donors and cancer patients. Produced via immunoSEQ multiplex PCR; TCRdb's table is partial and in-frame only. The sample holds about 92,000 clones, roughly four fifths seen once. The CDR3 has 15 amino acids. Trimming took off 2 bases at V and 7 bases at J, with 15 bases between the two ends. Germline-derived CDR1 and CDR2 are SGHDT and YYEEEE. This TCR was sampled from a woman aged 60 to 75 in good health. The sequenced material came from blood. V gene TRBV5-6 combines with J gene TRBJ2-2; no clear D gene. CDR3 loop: CASSLRLVRIGELFF. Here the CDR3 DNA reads TGTGCCAGCAGCTTAAGGCTAGTAAGAATCGGGGAGCTGTTTTTT.